The clone carrying this TCR beta chain was observed a few times. As yet, its antigen is unknown. The CDR3 runs 15 residues. The ends were cut back, 1 base at V and 6 bases at J, with 14 bases in the middle. Per the germline V gene, CDR1 is SGHDN and CDR2 is FVKESK. This sample is part of a study of identifying expanded T cells in peripheral blood. Some clones are missing from TCRdb's copy, which holds only in-frame ones; the method was immunoSEQ multiplex PCR. The sample has approximately 56,000 clones, roughly 82% seen once. Overall study findings and caveats: Clone count variance between roughly two-week samples rose with total template count.

Healthy donors had no documented immune events, such as infections, while sampled. V is TRBV14 and J is TRBJ2-3; possible D gene TRBD2, 6 bases. The sample comprised blood. The sequence derives from a person aged 18 to 75 in good health. The CDR3 coding sequence is TGTGCCAGCAGCCAAGGGACTACGACTTGGGATACGCAGTATTTT. Protein: CASSQGTTTWDTQYF.